Each of the 5 T cell receptor beta chains below was sequenced from the same sample in a study of tumor-infiltrating lymphocytes in primary liver carcinoma. Production of TCR beta cDNA used approximately 480 ng total RNA together with a constant-region primer. Sequencing libraries for TCR beta derived from three nested multiplex PCR rounds that used slightly modified ARM-PCR. The two initial PCR rounds, roughly 11 cycles each, used TRBV1-TRBV30 forward and C-beta reverse primers. TCRdb used MiXCR to reprocess the multiplex PCR reads, holding one entry per CDR3 protein. The data contain about 200,000 distinct CDR3 sequences, approximately 65% of them singletons. Unsorted whole blood served as the source of blood RNA, and germline DNA was extracted as well. Sequencing was done on a sample of peripheral blood. Receptor source: a woman aged 55-69 years with primary liver carcinoma and hepatitis B virus infection.

This clonotype is a singleton in its sample. This chain connects TRBV25-1 to TRBJ2-5; TRBD2 is a possible D gene (6 bases). Deletions cut 4 bases from V and 5 bases from J, with 11 bases between. The germline V gene encodes CDR1 MGHDK and CDR2 SYGVNS. The CDR3 is 13 residues long. Here the CDR3 reads CASSVGSGETQYF. As DNA, the CDR3 is TGTGCCAGCAGTGTTGGAAGCGGGGAGACCCAGTACTTC.

This clonotype was counted between two and nine times. The CDR3 is CASSKTSASTDTQYF. CDR3 bases: TGTGCCAGCAGCAAAACTAGCGCCAGCACAGATACGCAGTATTTT. V gene TRBV14 combines with J gene TRBJ2-3, with TRBD2 identical over 7 bases. This CDR3 has 15 residues. The V gene end was trimmed by 5 bases and the J gene end by 0 bases; junction bases not matched to a gene: 5. Per germline, CDR1 SGHDN and CDR2 FVKESK.

There are many counts of this clonotype. This chain uses TRBV7-9 with TRBJ2-1; 9 nucleotides align to TRBD1. CDR3 length: 14 residues. With 4 bases clipped from V and 8 bases from J, the junction kept 6 bases outside the gene matches. Per germline, CDR1 SEHNR and CDR2 FQNEAQ (reference sequence). The CDR3 DNA is TGTGCCAGCAGCTACCGGGACAGGGACGATGAGCAGTTCTTC. It specifies CASSYRDRDDEQFF. Supplemented by reference TRBV7-9 and TRBJ2-1, the full variable domain reads DTGVSQNPRHKITKRGQNVTFRCDPISEHNRLYWYRQTLGQGPEFLTYFQNEAQLEKSRLLSDRFSAERPKGSFSTLEIQRTEQGDSAMYLCASSYRDRDDEQFFGPGTRLTVL.

The chain uses TRBV6-6 and TRBJ2-1; D might be TRBD1 or TRBD2, each matching 5 bases. The germline gives CDR1 MNHNY, CDR2 SVGAGI (reference sequence). The CDR3 consists of 16 residues. Trimming took 0 bases from V and 10 from J, leaving 19 bases between them. Written as DNA, the CDR3 is TGTGCCAGCAGTTACTCGACGGGGTTCGCCGGGACCGAGCAGTTCTTC. Its protein product is CASSYSTGFAGTEQFF.

Concerning this clonotype itself: A single base separates this from a much larger clone, so it may be a read error. V usage is TRBV5-6 and J usage is TRBJ1-1, with D unresolved. The CDR3 sequence is 17 residues long. Germline V CDR1 and CDR2: SGHDT, YYEEEE. Trimming removed 1 base at V and 3 bases at J, with 19 bases between. CDR3 sequence (DNA): TGTGCCAGCAGCTTGTTTCAGTGGGCGCCGAGGTACACTGAAGCTTTCTTT. It translates to CASSLFQWAPRYTEAFF.